This TCR beta chain was identified in a study of T-cell reconstitution after alpha-beta-depleted transplantation in children. The TCRbeta library incorporated unique molecular identifiers. One entry per CDR3 protein, called by TCRdb with MiXCR from the PCR reads. The sample consists of 300,000 to 350,000 distinct CDR3 sequences, about a quarter of them appearing once. Trimming pared 3 bases from V and 1 base from J, leaving 10 bases between. The CDR3 covers 14 residues. Germline V gives CDR1 MGHRA, CDR2 YSYEKL. Study conclusions and caveats: Reportedly, only several hundred clones from non-depleted graft cells drove alpha-beta T-cell counts at about two months.

This clonotype appeared a few times. Its antigen is currently unknown. Specimen: PBMCs, mostly from graft donor cells, collected 180 days after TCRalphabeta/CD19-depleted stem cell transplant. The sequence came from a male patient under 18 who had a stem cell transplant for acute lymphoblastic leukemia, so the T cells may come from the graft donor. The J gene is TRBJ2-7, the V gene TRBV4-1; no reliable D call. The CDR3 sequence is CASSQQTRSYEQYF. CDR3 in DNA: TGCGCCAGCAGCCAGCAGACAAGGTCCTACGAGCAGTACTTC.